This T cell receptor beta chain was sequenced during a study of T-cell reconstitution after alpha-beta-depleted transplantation in children. Study outcomes and limitations: Diversity and T-cell counts at one year after transplant derived mostly from new T cells.

Unique molecular identifiers tagged the TCRbeta library. Using its own MiXCR run on the PCR reads, TCRdb lists one record per CDR3 protein. Among some 840,000 distinct CDR3 sequences listed, roughly 15% were seen once. Turning to this clonotype: Its antigen is still unknown.

Germline V lookup: CDR1 SGHNT, CDR2 YENEEA. Trimming shortened V by 0 bases and J by 4 bases, and 13 bases separated the two germline ends. The CDR3 runs to 16 residues. This TCR came from a male patient under 18 who had a stem cell transplant for acute lymphoblastic leukemia, so the T cells may come from the graft donor. The genes are TRBV11-3 and TRBJ2-1; D call uncertain. The specimen was PBMCs, mostly from graft donor cells, collected 360 days after TCRalphabeta/CD19-depleted stem cell transplant. This chain's CDR3 is CASSLDGLDPYNEQFF. The CDR3 DNA reads as TGTGCCAGCAGCTTAGATGGCCTAGATCCATACAATGAGCAGTTCTTC.